This TCR beta chain was retrieved from a study of technical replicates of blood from several donors. This clone has only a few counts. Germline V gives CDR1 MNHEY, CDR2 SMNVEV (reference sequence). The CDR3 extends over 12 amino acids. Trimming left V 8 bases short and J 1 base short, with 6 bases between. Using immunoSEQ multiplex PCR, the repertoire was profiled, and TCRdb retains in-frame clones only, with some absent. The sample consists of approximately 70,000 clones, 91% of them appearing once. The material sequenced was T cells isolated from PBMCs. The genes are TRBV27 and TRBJ1-5; TRBD1 is a possible D gene (6 bases). This TCR was sampled from a human donor in good health. Some clones in this sample may be carry-over from other donors' samples. Written as DNA, the CDR3 is TGTGCCAGCGGACAGAGCAATCAGCCCCAGCATTTT. Translation: CASGQSNQPQHF.